The 8 T cell receptor beta chains listed next were all sequenced from one sample in a study of T-cell memory formation after mild COVID-19. TCRdb re-derived calls from the 5' RACE reads in MiXCR, one entry per CDR3 protein. Of under 700,000 distinct CDR3 sequences listed, roughly 20% are singletons. Sequenced sample: PBMCs or a T cell subset sorted from them (not recorded which). These receptors all stem from an adult woman who had mild COVID-19 (a few samples of this study predate the infection). Cell type and time point are not known.

This clonotype was seen only a few times. J is TRBJ1-1 and V is TRBV2; D perhaps matches TRBD1 (5 bases). V lost 1 base and J lost 5, with 14 bases in between. The germline V gene has CDR1 SNHLY and CDR2 FYNNEI. There are 15 residues in the CDR3. DNA of the CDR3: TGTGCCAGCAGTGAAGATCCGGGACTCATGACTGAAGCTTTCTTT. This gives the protein CASSEDPGLMTEAFF.

The chain couples TRBV20-1 to TRBJ2-1; 13 bases line up with TRBD2. J gave up 9 bases and V 5 bases, and 7 bases lay outside the gene matches. Germline values: CDR1 DFQATT, CDR2 SNEGSKA (reference sequence). The CDR3 is 14 residues long. CDR3 sequence reads: CSAATSGRAGEQFF. CDR3 DNA: TGCAGTGCTGCAACTAGCGGGAGGGCCGGTGAGCAGTTCTTC.

A few counts support this clonotype. This chain uses TRBV12-3 or TRBV12-4 with TRBJ2-1; either TRBD1 or TRBD2 may supply D (5 bases each). The CDR3 consists of 13 residues. V was pared by 7 bases and J by 2 bases, with 9 bases between. The CDR3: CASKEGTYNEQFF. In nucleotides, the CDR3 is TGTGCCAGCAAAGAGGGGACCTACAATGAGCAGTTCTTC.

This clonotype was observed a handful of times. The chain has TRBV5-1 and TRBJ2-3; the D gene is possibly TRBD2 (7 bases). The ends were cut back, 4 bases at V and 2 bases at J, with 14 bases in the middle. The CDR3 is made up of 15 amino acids. Germline CDR1 and CDR2: SGHRS and YFSETQ. CDR3 loop: CASSMWGGDTDTQYF. DNA of the CDR3: TGCGCCAGCAGCATGTGGGGGGGCGACACAGATACGCAGTATTTT.

The chain has TRBV18 and TRBJ1-1; D remains ambiguous. The CDR3 sequence is 20 residues long. V was shortened by 6 bases and J by 3 bases, with 32 bases between the two germline ends. Germline CDR1 is KGHSH and CDR2 is LQKENI. The CDR3 sequence is CASSRYASPPYGNSDTEAFF. Written as DNA, the CDR3 is TGTGCCAGCTCGCGGTATGCGAGCCCCCCGTATGGTAACTCTGACACTGAAGCTTTCTTT.

This clonotype was detected a few times. CDR3 DNA: TGTGCCAGCAGCCTACGACAGGGCGGGTACAATGAGCAGTTCTTC. Protein: CASSLRQGGYNEQFF. The V gene is TRBV7-9, the J gene TRBJ2-1; TRBD1 matches 7 bases. V lost 5 bases, J lost 4 bases, and 8 bases stayed unmatched. Germline V lookup: CDR1 SEHNR, CDR2 FQNEAQ (reference sequence). The CDR3 contains 15 residues.

The rearrangement uses TRBV7-8 and TRBJ1-1; weak D call: TRBD1 (5 bases). CDR1 and CDR2 (germline): SGHVS, FQNEAQ. The CDR3 is 14 residues long. Between the trimmed V and J ends, which lost 5 bases and 0 bases, there was a span of 10 bases. Here the CDR3 DNA reads TGTGCCAGCAGCCCGGAAGGGGTGAACACTGAAGCTTTCTTT. Protein product: CASSPEGVNTEAFF.

The sample holds a few counts of this clonotype. The CDR3 loop is CSARDRSIFGIDYGYTF. In DNA form, the CDR3 reads TGCAGTGCTAGAGATCGTTCTATCTTTGGAATCGACTATGGCTACACCTTC. The chain has TRBV20-1 and TRBJ1-2, with D unclear. The CDR3 length is 17 residues. Trimming took off 0 bases at V and 3 bases at J, with 20 bases between the two ends. Germline V lookup: CDR1 DFQATT, CDR2 SNEGSKA (reference sequence).